A single TCR beta chain is shown here with its context. No antigen is known for it. No base qualities exist here, and no much larger clone lies one base off it. The data were obtained in a study of blood T cells in healthy people across ages (dated by TCRdb to 2015 to 2017). As for the study more broadly: Template switching captured roughly one uniquely barcoded TCR beta cDNA molecule per two T cells in model experiments. Age-related changes in TCR beta repertoire diversity were measured in the study by deep sequencing normalized with unique cDNA molecular identifiers. The donors were divided into four age groups: young (average approximately 17 years), middle-aged (about 39), aged (under 70) and long-lived (about 90). To avoid experimental bias, donors of different ages were randomly spread across the sequencing lanes. Using the same blood draw, the study looked at two additional independent replicas of 1 million unique cDNA reads for two donors, one aged 18 to 30 and the other aged 80 or older. Overall results and qualifications from the work: Conclusive comparison of naive and antigen-experienced compartments was prevented by the profiling of bulk unsorted PBMCs. Compared with the aged group, the long-lived group had more naive CD4+ T cells, fewer expanded clones and increased TCR diversity, suggesting age selection. Estimates of total diversity from one million sequenced T cells were regarded as lower bounds and underestimates. Observed TCR beta diversity correlated strongly with the percentage of naive T cells measured by flow cytometry. The CMV infection status of donors was not known, potentially confounding age-related changes in expanded clonotypes. As age increased, observed TCR beta diversity per million T cells dropped in a roughly linear way, and a significant reduction was already evident by age around 41.

Library construction relied on 5' RACE. The listed sequencing device is Illumina HiSeq 2500. The second PCR ran for about 6 to 11 cycles and used a J-beta primer mix along with a sample-barcoded 5' primer. A unique molecular identifier was introduced onto each TCR beta cDNA molecule by a template-switch 5' adaptor carrying 12 random nucleotides. Each sample yielded at least 2.5 million CDR3-containing paired-end reads. The Mint cDNA synthesis kit, primed by a TRBC-specific oligonucleotide, was used to synthesize first-strand cDNA from all RNA. Following uracil-DNA glycosylase treatment, a first 18-cycle PCR with universal primers M1SS and BC2_uni_R was performed on all cDNA. On the authors' methods: For normalization, 1 million high-quality reads were randomly selected from each sample, with every read carrying a distinct molecular identifier. Reads sharing molecular identifiers were discarded rather than binned into consensus sequences. MiTCR, set to a Q25 quality threshold and the strictest error-elimination algorithm, was used for CDR3 identification, clonotype clustering and error correction. Lower-bound total TCR beta diversity was estimated with a nonparametric unseen species model using Euler transformation. TCRdb took the public reads, trimmed them with fastp at Q25, ran MiXCR for clone calling and kept in-frame beta chains. Each entry is one CDR3 protein sequence, shown with its most common DNA and genes. TCRdb, not the authors, supplied the V and J calls. Across this sample there are around 1,700,000 distinct CDR3 sequences, with approximately 30% seen only once. Clones ranked in the top ten supply roughly 8% of the sample.

The 39 donors, aged roughly 6 to 90 years, were systemically healthy Caucasian individuals from Russia. Each donor gave 8 to 10 milliliters of peripheral blood, drawn into EDTA-treated Vacutainer tubes. PBMCs were isolated by Ficoll-Paque density-gradient centrifugation, with at least 7 million obtained per sample. Trizol reagent was used to extract total RNA from PBMCs, with at least 6 micrograms per sample. Naive CD45RAhigh/CD27high T cell percentages were measured by flow cytometry on a PBMC aliquot from every donor. Measured from the cysteine to the phenylalanine, the CDR3 is 14 residues long. Only the CDR3 region is kept as DNA, spanning 42 bases read in frame from base 1. Unmatched junction bases come to 2, with V trimmed by 6 bases and J by 1 base. From the germline V gene, CDR1 is ENHRY and CDR2 is SYGVKD.

The sequence was obtained from a woman aged 25-40 years in good health. The sequenced material came from blood. The chain employs TRBV10-3 and TRBJ2-2, and TRBD1 matches 7 of the central bases. The nucleotides are TGTGCCATCAGGGGACAGCAGAACACCGGGGAGCTGTTTTTT. This is translated as CAIRGQQNTGELFF.